What follows are 4 T cell receptor beta chains derived from one specimen sequenced in a study of T cell responses to AZD1222 COVID-19 vaccine. The data were produced by immunoSEQ multiplex PCR, yet TCRdb's version contains in-frame clones alone and is incomplete. The profile covers 95,000 to 150,000 clones, with 80% to 90% appearing a single time and less than 10% taken by the ten largest. The specimen comprised peripheral blood, sampled on day 0 of AZD1222 vaccination. The receptor source for this set is an adult in good health.

This clone has more than one count but fewer than ten. The chain joins TRBV19 to TRBJ1-5, with D unresolved. This CDR3 contains 13 residues. V lost 3 bases and J 5 bases, leaving 8 bases between the germline ends. Germline lookup yields CDR1 LNHDA and CDR2 SQIVND (reference sequence). The CDR3 DNA is TGTGCCAGTAGTATTTGGCGGGATCAGCCCCAGCATTTT. It codes for CASSIWRDQPQHF.

This sequence joins TRBV28 and TRBJ1-4, with D maybe TRBD1 (5 bases). Germline V CDR1 and CDR2: MDHEN, SYDVKM. The length of the CDR3 is 16 residues. The V and J ends lost 7 bases and 10 bases respectively, with 25 bases between them. In DNA, the CDR3 is TGTGCCAGCAACCCTCCGGGCCCAAGGGGAGTAGGAAAACTGTTTTTT. Its protein product is CASNPPGPRGVGKLFF.

The genes are TRBV28 and TRBJ2-1, with D possibly matching TRBD2 (5 bases). This CDR3 has 14 amino acids. V shed 1 base and J shed 7 bases, with 11 bases lying between them. The germline gives CDR1 MDHEN, CDR2 SYDVKM. The CDR3 bases are TGTGCCAGCAGTTTATTCGGACTGGTGAATGAGCAGTTCTTC. It specifies CASSLFGLVNEQFF.

The rearrangement links TRBV11-3 to TRBJ1-3; D is perhaps TRBD1 (5 bases). The CDR3 is 16 residues long. The germline gives CDR1 SGHNT, CDR2 YENEEA. V was shortened by 2 bases and J by 2 bases, with 13 bases between the two germline ends. The DNA for the CDR3 is TGTGCCAGCAGCTTACTCGGGACCCTTACTGGAAACACCATATATTTT. Translated, it gives CASSLLGTLTGNTIYF.